The clone carrying this TCR beta chain was picked up many times. As yet, its antigen is unknown. This specimen comes from a study of regulatory T cells in long-lasting Graves disease. This CDR3 has 16 residues. Per the germline V gene, CDR1 is SNHLY and CDR2 is FYNNEI. V shed 7 bases and J shed 4 bases, with 23 bases lying between them. Arm-PCR with iRepertoire HTBI primers amplified the CDR3 regions for these TCR beta libraries. TCRdb analysed the multiplex PCR reads with MiXCR anew, one entry per CDR3 protein. The data show 360,000 or so distinct CDR3 sequences, approximately 25% seen once. Sample time point: persistent/refractory GD, antithyroid drugs over 5 years with positive TRAb. From PBMCs, RNA was extracted and then used to make the TCR library. Graves' disease diagnosis relied on American Thyroid Association guidelines. General study findings and limits: TRBV28, TRBJ1-2 and TRBJ2-5 emerged as the favored segments in persistent disease.

The TCR comes from a woman aged 35 to 49 with Graves disease. V gene TRBV2 combines with J gene TRBJ2-7, with D unresolved. Sample: peripheral blood mononuclear cells (PBMCs), taken when the disease was refractory, from a patient treated with antithyroid drugs. The CDR3 coding sequence is TGTGCCAGCAACAAACGGGCCCCCAGCGAGAAATACGAGCAGTACTTC. This translates into CASNKRAPSEKYEQYF.